This T cell receptor (beta chain) is drawn from a study of OX40 agonist ivuxolimab in advanced cancers. Study in general: Patients received intravenous ivuxolimab every 2 weeks at 0.01 to 10 mg/kg.

Study-level points and caveats: Low normalized T-cell clonal expansion was also seen in some nonresponders. Antigen specificity of clonally expanded peripheral T cells was not established.

About this clone: Its antigen is unidentified.

The CDR3 is 16 residues long. Produced via immunoSEQ multiplex PCR; TCRdb's table is partial and in-frame only. The top ten clones hold 8.7% of a sample with about 86,000 clones, about 90% of them seen once. The gene calls are TRBV21-1 and TRBJ2-3; the listed D gene, TRBD2, was not tested against the DNA. TRBV21-1 constitutes a pseudogene. This TCR was recovered from an adult with an advanced solid tumor such as melanoma, head and neck, liver or kidney cancer. The material sequenced was CD4+ or CD8+ T cells sorted from blood, taken in a trial of the OX40 agonist ivuxolimab. CDR3 sequence: CASPHKRDKGTDTQYF. The CDR3 region has the DNA TGTGCCAGCCCCCACAAGCGGGATAAAGGCACAGATACGCAGTATTTT.